The T cell receptor beta chain under discussion was sequenced for a study of CD8+CD57+ T cells in acquired aplastic anemia. The template for TCR beta VDJ and CDR3 sequence profiling was genomic DNA. TCRdb reprocessed the reads via MiXCR and lists one record per CDR3 protein. The sample lists 150,000 to 180,000 distinct CDR3 sequences; over 50% were seen once. The sample holds a few counts of this clonotype. Patients selected for sequencing had displayed CD8+CD57+ cell expansion by flow cytometry. V lost 6 bases to trimming and J lost 2 bases; unmatched junction nucleotides: 11. In germline, CDR1 is SGHDT, CDR2 YYEEEE. The CDR3 runs to 16 residues.

The sample consisted of sorted CD4+, CD8+, or CD8+CD57+ T cells (not recorded which) from PBMCs. The source of this sequence is a human donor with aplastic anemia. The chain has TRBV5-6 and TRBJ1-2; 9 nucleotides agree with TRBD1. The CDR3 spells CASTMIGQGRNYGYTF. The CDR3 nucleotides read TGTGCCAGCACCATGATCGGACAGGGGAGAAACTATGGCTACACCTTC.